This T cell receptor beta chain was recovered during a study of CD8+ T cells in alopecia areata. Broader study findings: Affected scalp, especially in alopecia totalis/universalis, had a higher clonality than normal scalp did. Patients displayed less clarity in TCR sharing than mice, a finding possibly related to HLA.

This CDR3 contains 11 residues. Germline lookup yields CDR1 SGHDT and CDR2 YYEEEE. Trimming removed 5 bases at V and 9 bases at J, with 12 bases between. Treatment: oral pan-JAK inhibitor, 5-10 mg twice daily. As part of sample collection, lesional scalp punch biopsies and peripheral blood were taken from alopecia areata patients. A few counts support this clone. The antigen is not known. RNA was isolated and reverse transcribed to cDNA, the sequencing template. Measured with immunoSEQ multiplex PCR; TCRdb has only the in-frame clones, and not every one. The data hold about 180,000 clones, with about three fifths observed a single time.

The TCR originated in a human donor with alopecia areata. The material was CD4+ T cells sorted from blood, obtained between weeks 55 and 65, from a patient treated with tofacitinib. This rearrangement joins TRBV5-6 to TRBJ2-7; either TRBD1 or TRBD2 may fit D (5 bases each). The chain's CDR3 is CASSRGAAQYF. In nucleotides, the CDR3 is TGTGCCAGCAGTCGGGGCGCCGCGCAGTACTTC.